One and the same sample provided the 23 T cell receptor beta chains below, sequenced in a study of blood T cell repertoires in COVID-19. The repertoire was sequenced with immunoSEQ multiplex PCR; TCRdb's copy has only in-frame clones and lacks some. This table has roughly 150,000 clones, approximately 90% appearing once. The material sequenced was peripheral blood. Receptor source: a woman of 80 years or more with acute or convalescent COVID-19.

This sequence joins TRBV3-1 (or the pseudogene TRBV3-2) and TRBJ2-7; 9 bases line up with TRBD1. CDR3 length: 14 amino acids. The V gene end was trimmed by 3 bases and the J gene end by 5 bases; junction bases not matched to a gene: 5. Germline loops: CDR1 LGHDT, CDR2 YNNKEL (reference sequence). The CDR3 here is CASSHWDRVNEQYF. Written as DNA, the CDR3 is TGTGCCAGCAGCCACTGGGACAGGGTCAACGAGCAGTACTTC.

Here the CDR3 reads CASSQDKGRGTGNTIYF. Written as DNA, the CDR3 is TGCGCCAGCAGCCAAGATAAGGGCCGGGGGACTGGAAACACCATATATTTT. The chain is built from TRBV4-1 and TRBJ1-3, with a possible D match to TRBD1 (5 bases). Germline loops: CDR1 MGHRA, CDR2 YSYEKL. The CDR3 covers 17 residues. V dropped 0 bases and J dropped 2 bases, with 14 bases sitting between them.

This chain joins TRBV7-9 and TRBJ1-2, with 10 bases matching TRBD1. Germline lookup yields CDR1 SEHNR and CDR2 FQNEAQ (reference sequence). The CDR3 extends over 15 amino acids. V lost 1 base, J lost 4 bases, and 3 bases stayed unmatched. CDR3 bases: TGTGCCAGCAGCTTAGGCCGGACAGGGGGCTATGGCTACACCTTC. Its protein product is CASSLGRTGGYGYTF. The variable domain in full, completed from reference TRBV7-9 and TRBJ1-2, reads DTGVSQNPRHKITKRGQNVTFRCDPISEHNRLYWYRQTLGQGPEFLTYFQNEAQLEKSRLLSDRFSAERPKGSFSTLEIQRTEQGDSAMYLCASSLGRTGGYGYTFGSGTRLTVV.

The chain has TRBV2 and TRBJ2-5; D uncertain. This CDR3 has 12 amino acids. Germline CDR1 and CDR2: SNHLY and FYNNEI. V lost 6 bases, J lost 0 bases, and 5 bases lay in between. CDR3 sequence: CASRSYQETQYF. CDR3 coding DNA: TGTGCCAGCAGGTCCTACCAAGAGACCCAGTACTTC.

V usage is TRBV27 and J usage is TRBJ1-1; 8 bases match TRBD1. The trim removed 6 bases at V and 2 bases at J, leaving 5 bases unmatched. The CDR3 runs 14 residues. Germline loops: CDR1 MNHEY, CDR2 SMNVEV (reference sequence). In nucleotides, the CDR3 is TGTGCCAGCAGACCCACAGGGGGAAACACTGAAGCTTTCTTT. This translates into CASRPTGGNTEAFF.

The chain links TRBV7-9 to TRBJ2-7; the D gene is possibly TRBD1 (5 bases). The CDR3 length is 13 residues. Germline CDR1 SEHNR, CDR2 FQNEAQ (reference sequence). V was trimmed by 4 bases and J by 5 bases, leaving 12 bases between them. The CDR3 here is CASSWQGSDEQYF. The CDR3 region has the DNA TGTGCCAGCAGCTGGCAGGGATCAGACGAGCAGTACTTC. The complete variable domain, with remaining parts taken from reference TRBV7-9 and TRBJ2-7, reads DTGVSQNPRHKITKRGQNVTFRCDPISEHNRLYWYRQTLGQGPEFLTYFQNEAQLEKSRLLSDRFSAERPKGSFSTLEIQRTEQGDSAMYLCASSWQGSDEQYFGPGTRLTVT.

The CDR3 DNA sequence: TGTGCCAGCAGCCCAGGACAGATCCAAGAGACCCAGTACTTC. Translated, it gives CASSPGQIQETQYF. The rearrangement uses TRBV3-1 (or the pseudogene TRBV3-2) and TRBJ2-5, with D tentatively TRBD1 (6 bases). From germline, CDR1 is LGHDT and CDR2 YNNKEL (reference sequence). V lost 4 bases to trimming and J lost 1 base, with 10 bases between them. This CDR3 is built from 14 residues.

V is TRBV10-3 and J is TRBJ2-1; tentatively, D is TRBD2 (6 bases). The CDR3 extends over 13 amino acids. Trimming left V 6 bases short and J 5 bases short, with 11 bases between. Per germline, CDR1 ENHRY and CDR2 SYGVKD. The CDR3 region has the DNA TGTGCCATCAGCTCGGGAGATAACAATGAGCAGTTCTTC. It codes for CAISSGDNNEQFF.

As for this clone: The identical CDR3 is also encoded by other nucleotide sequences in the sample. The DNA of the CDR3 is TGCGCCAGCAGCTTGGGTGGGGGCAGCACAGATACGCAGTATTTT. It codes for CASSLGGGSTDTQYF. This chain uses TRBV5-1 with TRBJ2-3; tentatively, D is TRBD1 (6 bases). Germline V CDR1 and CDR2: SGHRS, YFSETQ. The V end was cut by 0 bases, the J end by 0 bases, with 8 bases between. This CDR3 contains 15 residues. Complete variable domain (other parts from reference TRBV5-1 and TRBJ2-3): KAGVTQTPRYLIKTRGQQVTLSCSPISGHRSVSWYQQTPGQGLQFLFEYFSETQRNKGNFPGRFSGRQFSNSRSEMNVSTLELGDSALYLCASSLGGGSTDTQYFGPGTRLTVL.

Turning to this clone: Other DNA sequences in this specimen translate into the identical CDR3. The V and J genes are TRBV7-2 and TRBJ2-1; D is perhaps TRBD1 (5 bases). Trimming stripped 1 base from V and 2 bases from J, with 9 bases between. CDR3 length equals 15 residues. Germline lookup yields CDR1 SGHTA and CDR2 FQGNSA. CDR3 residues: CASSLDQGTYNEQFF. CDR3 DNA sequence: TGTGCCAGCAGCTTAGATCAGGGTACCTACAATGAGCAGTTCTTC.

The J gene is TRBJ2-2, the V gene TRBV2; D might be TRBD2 (5 bases). The CDR3 runs to 13 residues. Germline V gene lookup returns CDR1 SNHLY and CDR2 FYNNEI. V gave up 6 bases and J gave up 8 bases, with 13 bases separating them. The CDR3 nucleotides read TGTGCCAGCAGACCCGACCCGGGAGGGGAGCTGTTTTTT. It translates to CASRPDPGGELFF.

V is TRBV11-1 and J is TRBJ2-7; a possible D gene is TRBD1 (6 bases). Germline CDR1 reads SGHAT; CDR2 reads FQDESV (reference sequence). The CDR3 contains 12 residues. Trimming removed 4 bases at V and 3 bases at J, with 7 bases between. For the CDR3, the DNA is TGTGCCAGCAGCTCACAGGGCTACGAGCAGTACTTC. Amino acid sequence: CASSSQGYEQYF.

The gene calls are TRBV10-3 and TRBJ1-5; D remains ambiguous. V was cut by 0 bases and J by 5 bases, with 5 bases left in between. Germline CDR1 reads ENHRY; CDR2 reads SYGVKD. This CDR3 has 13 residues. The CDR3 region has the DNA TGTGCCATCAGTGAGTCGATAGATCAGCCCCAGCATTTT. This translates into CAISESIDQPQHF.

Here the CDR3 reads CASRTTSSYEQYF. The CDR3 DNA sequence: TGTGCCAGCAGGACGACTAGTTCCTACGAGCAGTACTTC. The chain combines TRBV2 with TRBJ2-7, with D tentatively TRBD2 (6 bases). The V gene lost 6 bases and the J gene lost 1 base, with 10 bases spanning the gap. This CDR3 comprises 13 residues. Germline V gene data show CDR1 as SNHLY and CDR2 as FYNNEI.

This chain links TRBV18 with TRBJ2-2; unclear D gene. Per the germline V gene, CDR1 is KGHSH and CDR2 is LQKENI. Trimming pared 1 base from V and 5 bases from J, leaving 5 bases between. The CDR3 runs 13 residues. The chain's CDR3 is CASSPRQTGELFF. CDR3 DNA sequence: TGTGCCAGCTCACCACGACAAACCGGGGAGCTGTTTTTT. Based on the CDR3 plus reference TRBV18 and TRBJ2-2, the full variable domain is NAGVMQNPRHLVRRRGQEARLRCSPMKGHSHVYWYRQLPEEGLKFMVYLQKENIIDESGMPKERFSAEFPKEGPSILRIQQVVRGDSAAYFCASSPRQTGELFFGEGSRLTVL.

This rearrangement joins TRBV3-1 (or the pseudogene TRBV3-2) to TRBJ1-6; D is perhaps TRBD1 (5 bases). The V and J ends lost 7 bases and 10 bases respectively, with 17 bases between them. Germline loops: CDR1 LGHDT, CDR2 YNNKEL (reference sequence). The CDR3 is 14 amino acids. The CDR3 sequence is CASKRRQGGSPLHF. DNA of the CDR3: TGTGCCAGCAAGAGGAGGCAGGGAGGATCACCCCTCCACTTT.

This chain links TRBV25-1 with TRBJ2-7; maybe TRBD1 (5 bases). This CDR3 has 16 residues. V was pared by 3 bases and J by 3 bases, with 18 bases between. Germline V lookup: CDR1 MGHDK, CDR2 SYGVNS. CDR3 bases: TGTGCCAGCAGTGATCCGGAACGAGGACAACTCTACGAGCAGTACTTC. The encoded protein is CASSDPERGQLYEQYF.

V and J are TRBV4-1 and TRBJ1-1; perhaps TRBD1 as D (5 bases). V gave up 4 bases and J gave up 2 bases, with 11 bases separating them. Looked up from germline, CDR1 is MGHRA and CDR2 is YSYEKL. The CDR3 sequence is 14 residues long. As DNA, the CDR3 is TGCGCCAGCAGCCTCCGGGGGAAAAACACTGAAGCTTTCTTT. It yields the protein CASSLRGKNTEAFF.

The rearrangement uses TRBV5-1 and TRBJ2-5; weak D call: TRBD1 (5 bases). The CDR3 spans 17 residues. Trimming removed 0 bases at V and 1 base at J, with 16 bases between. Per the germline V gene, CDR1 is SGHRS and CDR2 is YFSETQ. The chain's CDR3 is CASSLGTRVLIQETQYF. The CDR3 DNA is TGCGCCAGCAGCTTGGGGACACGGGTCTTGATCCAAGAGACCCAGTACTTC.

The genes are TRBV5-1 and TRBJ2-2, with 7 bases that match TRBD1. V was pared by 2 bases and J by 6 bases, with 10 bases of the junction left unmatched. The germline CDR1 and CDR2 sequences are SGHRS and YFSETQ. The CDR3 contains 16 residues. The CDR3 DNA reads TGCGCCAGCAGCTTCCCCACGACAGGGACGGCCGGGGAGCTGTTTTTT. It translates to CASSFPTTGTAGELFF.

The chain carries TRBV4-1 and TRBJ2-1; tentatively, D is TRBD1 (6 bases). This CDR3 has 16 amino acids. The germline V and J ends were trimmed by 4 bases and 7 bases, with 20 bases remaining between them. CDR1 MGHRA and CDR2 YSYEKL come from the germline V gene. The CDR3: CASSPWDMGFTNEQFF. DNA for the CDR3: TGCGCCAGCAGCCCCTGGGACATGGGATTCACTAATGAGCAGTTCTTC.

V and J are TRBV6-1 and TRBJ1-5; possibly TRBD1 for D (5 bases). This CDR3 region has 18 residues. Trimming pared 2 bases from V and 0 bases from J, leaving 17 bases between. The germline gives CDR1 MNHNS, CDR2 SASEGT. The CDR3 loop is CASSESEGGAGSNQPQHF. The CDR3 nucleotides are TGTGCCAGCAGTGAAAGCGAGGGAGGGGCAGGTAGCAATCAGCCCCAGCATTTT.

This chain joins TRBV5-1 and TRBJ2-7; 10 bases match TRBD2. From germline, CDR1 is SGHRS and CDR2 YFSETQ. This CDR3 comprises 16 residues. V lost 0 bases and J lost 2; bases outside the gene matches: 5. This CDR3 reads CASSLALAGGAYEQYF. In DNA, the CDR3 is TGCGCCAGCAGCTTGGCGTTAGCGGGGGGAGCCTACGAGCAGTACTTC.